One and the same sample provided the 2 T cell receptor beta chains below, sequenced in a study of blood T cell repertoires in COVID-19. The table came from immunoSEQ multiplex PCR; TCRdb's copy has only in-frame clones and leaves some out. The table shows some 60,000 clones, with approximately 91% occurring only once. The specimen sequenced was peripheral blood. These receptors all stem from a human donor in a cohort sampled during active COVID-19.

This sequence joins TRBV10-3 and TRBJ2-1; TRBD2 matches 7 bases. With V trimmed by 4 bases and J by 9 bases, 6 bases remained unmatched. This CDR3 comprises 13 residues. The germline V gene has CDR1 ENHRY and CDR2 SYGVKD. CDR3 bases: TGTGCCATCAGTGCCATGGGGAGGGGTGAGCAGTTCTTC. Translating gives CAISAMGRGEQFF.

The chain links TRBV6-1 to TRBJ1-3, with D possibly being TRBD1 (5 bases). Trimming removed 3 bases from V and 4 bases from J, with 13 bases in between. CDR1 and CDR2 from the germline V gene are MNHNS and SASEGT. The CDR3 extends over 15 amino acids. This CDR3 is CASSEGLRTGNTIYF. Written as DNA, the CDR3 is TGTGCCAGCAGTGAGGGCCTCAGGACAGGAAACACCATATATTTT.